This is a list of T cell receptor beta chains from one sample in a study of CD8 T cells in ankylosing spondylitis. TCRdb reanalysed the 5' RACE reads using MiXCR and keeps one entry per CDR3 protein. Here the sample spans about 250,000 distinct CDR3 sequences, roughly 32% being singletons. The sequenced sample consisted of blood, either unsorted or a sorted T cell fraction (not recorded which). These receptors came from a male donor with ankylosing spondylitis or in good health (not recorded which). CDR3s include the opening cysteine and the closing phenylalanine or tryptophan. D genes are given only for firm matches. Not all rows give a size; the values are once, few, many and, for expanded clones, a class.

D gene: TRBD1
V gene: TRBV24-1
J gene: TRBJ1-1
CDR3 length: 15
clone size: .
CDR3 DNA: TGTGCCACCAGTGATCACAGGGGCGTGAACACTGAAGCTTTCTTT
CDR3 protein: CATSDHRGVNTEAFF

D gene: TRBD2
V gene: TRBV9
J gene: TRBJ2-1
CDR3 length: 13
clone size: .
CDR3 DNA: TGTGCCAGCAGCCCGACTAGCGGCAGAGAGCAGTTCTTC
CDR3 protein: CASSPTSGREQFF

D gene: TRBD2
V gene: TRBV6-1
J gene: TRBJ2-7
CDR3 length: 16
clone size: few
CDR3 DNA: TGTGCCAGCAGTCAATCTAGCGGGCACAGGGCCTACGAGCAGTACTTC
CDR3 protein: CASSQSSGHRAYEQYF

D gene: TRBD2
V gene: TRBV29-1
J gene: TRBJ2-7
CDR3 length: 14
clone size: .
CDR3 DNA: TGCAGCGCCAGGACTAGCGGGCTCGTCTACGAGCAGTACTTC
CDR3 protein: CSARTSGLVYEQYF

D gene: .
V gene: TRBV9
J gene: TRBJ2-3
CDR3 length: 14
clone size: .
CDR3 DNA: TGTGCCAGCAGCGTAGGGGGGGTTACAGATACGCAGTATTTT
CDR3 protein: CASSVGGVTDTQYF

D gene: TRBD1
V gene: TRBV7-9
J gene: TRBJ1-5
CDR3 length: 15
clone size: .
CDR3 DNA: TGTGCCAGCAGCCAGGACAGGGTCGGGCTTCAGCCCCAGCATTTT
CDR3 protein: CASSQDRVGLQPQHF

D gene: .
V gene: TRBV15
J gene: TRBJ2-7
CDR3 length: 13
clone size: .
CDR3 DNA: TGTGCCACCAGCAGAGAAGGGGGAATCGGGCAGTACTTC
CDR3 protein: CATSREGGIGQYF

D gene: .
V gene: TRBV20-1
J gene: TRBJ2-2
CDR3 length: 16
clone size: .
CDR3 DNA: TGCAGTGCGGGAGGGATCTTGACAGGGAACACCGGGGAGCTGTTTTTT
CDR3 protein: CSAGGILTGNTGELFF

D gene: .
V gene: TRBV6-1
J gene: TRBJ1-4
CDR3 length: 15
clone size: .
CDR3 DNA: TGTGCCAGCAGTCCTTCAGGGAGGCCTAATGAAAAACTGTTTTTT
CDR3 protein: CASSPSGRPNEKLFF

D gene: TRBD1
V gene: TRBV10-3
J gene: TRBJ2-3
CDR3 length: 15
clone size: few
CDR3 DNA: TGTGCCATCAGTGAGCCAGGGACAGGGTCCGATACGCAGTATTTT
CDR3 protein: CAISEPGTGSDTQYF

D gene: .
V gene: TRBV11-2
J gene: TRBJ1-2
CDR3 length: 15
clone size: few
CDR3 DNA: TGTGCCAGCAGCTTGGGGCAGGGGATTAACTATGGCTACACCTTC
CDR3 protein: CASSLGQGINYGYTF

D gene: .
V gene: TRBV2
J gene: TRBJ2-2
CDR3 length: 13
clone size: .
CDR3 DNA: TGTGCCAGTTCGACTGATTACACCGGGGAGCTGTTTTTT
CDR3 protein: CASSTDYTGELFF

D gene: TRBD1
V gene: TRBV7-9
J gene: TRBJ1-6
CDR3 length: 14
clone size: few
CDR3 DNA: TGTGCCAGCAGCTCGACAGGGAAGGACTCACCCCTCCACTTT
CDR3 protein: CASSSTGKDSPLHF

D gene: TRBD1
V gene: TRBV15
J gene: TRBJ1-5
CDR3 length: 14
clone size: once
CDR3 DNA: TGTGCCACCAGGAACAGGGGGAACAATCAGCCCCAGCATTTT
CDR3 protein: CATRNRGNNQPQHF

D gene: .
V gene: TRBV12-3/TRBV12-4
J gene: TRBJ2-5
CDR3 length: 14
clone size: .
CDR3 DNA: TGTGCCAGCAGTTCCCCGCCCCGCCAAGAGACCCAGTACTTC
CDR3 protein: CASSSPPRQETQYF

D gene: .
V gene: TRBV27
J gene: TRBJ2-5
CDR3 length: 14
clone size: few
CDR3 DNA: TGTGCCAGCAGTTTAATGGGTGTCGGAGAGACCCAGTACTTC
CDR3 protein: CASSLMGVGETQYF

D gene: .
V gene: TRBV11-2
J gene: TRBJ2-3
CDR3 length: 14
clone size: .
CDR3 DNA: TGTGCCAGCAGCTTGGGTGGATTGGCAGATACGCAGTATTTT
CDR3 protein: CASSLGGLADTQYF

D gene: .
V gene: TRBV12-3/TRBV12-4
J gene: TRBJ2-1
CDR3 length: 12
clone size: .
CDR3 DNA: TGTGCCAGCAGTTTAGCTACCGCTGAGCAGTTCTTC
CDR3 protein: CASSLATAEQFF

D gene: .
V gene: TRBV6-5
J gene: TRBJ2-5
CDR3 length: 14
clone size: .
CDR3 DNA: TGTGCCAGCAGTTACCCGGACCTTCAAGAGACCCAGTACTTC
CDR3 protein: CASSYPDLQETQYF

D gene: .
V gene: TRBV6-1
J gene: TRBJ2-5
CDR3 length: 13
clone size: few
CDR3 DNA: TGTGCCAGCAGGCGGACGGAACAAGAGACCCAGTACTTC
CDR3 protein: CASRRTEQETQYF

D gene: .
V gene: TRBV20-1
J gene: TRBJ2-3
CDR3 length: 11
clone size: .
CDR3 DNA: TGCAGTGCTAGTTTTGGAGATACGCAGTATTTT
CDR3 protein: CSASFGDTQYF

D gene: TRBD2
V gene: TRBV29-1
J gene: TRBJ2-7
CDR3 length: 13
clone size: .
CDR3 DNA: TGCAGCGTAAGGACTAGCGGATCCTACGAGCAGTACTTC
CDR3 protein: CSVRTSGSYEQYF

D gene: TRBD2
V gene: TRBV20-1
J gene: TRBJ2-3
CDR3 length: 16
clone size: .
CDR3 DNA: TGCAGTGCTTCCGACTGGAGCGGGGGGGCCGCAGATACGCAGTATTTT
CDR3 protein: CSASDWSGGAADTQYF

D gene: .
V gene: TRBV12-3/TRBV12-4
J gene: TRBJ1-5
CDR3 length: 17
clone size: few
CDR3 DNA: TGTGCCAGCAGTAACAACCGGGGAGGGGCGATCAATCAGCCCCAGCATTTT
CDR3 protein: CASSNNRGGAINQPQHF

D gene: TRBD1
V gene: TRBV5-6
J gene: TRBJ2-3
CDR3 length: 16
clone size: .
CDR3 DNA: TGTGCCAGCAGCGGCCAGACAGGGGGCAGAGGAGATACGCAGTATTTT
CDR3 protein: CASSGQTGGRGDTQYF

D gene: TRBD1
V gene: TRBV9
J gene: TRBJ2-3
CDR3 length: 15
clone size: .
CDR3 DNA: TGTGCCAGCAGCATCTGGACAGGGGCTCCAGATACGCAGTATTTT
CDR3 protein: CASSIWTGAPDTQYF

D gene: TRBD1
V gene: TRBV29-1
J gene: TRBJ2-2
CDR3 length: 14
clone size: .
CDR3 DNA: TGCAGCGTAGCCGGGACAGGGAATACCGGGGAGCTGTTTTTT
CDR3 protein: CSVAGTGNTGELFF